This is a list of T cell receptor beta chains from one sample in a study of blood T cell repertoires in COVID-19. The table came from immunoSEQ multiplex PCR; TCRdb's copy has only in-frame clones and leaves some out. The sample consists of about 320,000 clones, just under 90% of them appearing once. Sequences were obtained from peripheral blood. The receptor set was obtained from a woman under 40 with COVID-19, enrolled during active disease. The CDR3 runs from the conserved cysteine through the conserved F or W. Each record gives: J gene, V gene, clone size, D gene, CDR3 DNA, CDR3 protein. The D gene is left open where the match is weak. Size tells how often a clone was seen (once, few, many) or the class of an expanded clone, and some rows leave it out.

>TRBJ2-3|TRBV11-2|.|TRBD1
TGTGCCAGCAGCCCTAAGGTGGTCCGGGACAGGACGCAGTATTTT
CASSPKVVRDRTQYF
>TRBJ2-1|TRBV5-1|.|TRBD1
TGCGCCAGCAGCTTCGGGACAGGGAACAATGAGCAGTTCTTC
CASSFGTGNNEQFF
>TRBJ1-4|TRBV13|.|TRBD1
TGTGCCAGCAGCTTAAACAGGGGGCGAGGTGAAAAACTGTTTTTT
CASSLNRGRGEKLFF
>TRBJ2-3|TRBV27|.|TRBD1
TGTGCCAGCAGTCTACCGGGACAGAGGGGGTTAGATACGCAGTATTTT
CASSLPGQRGLDTQYF
>TRBJ2-3|TRBV15|.|TRBD2
TGTGCCACCAGCTTCGGGGGGACTTCAGATACGCAGTATTTT
CATSFGGTSDTQYF
>TRBJ1-6|TRBV9|.|.
TGTGCCAGCAGCGTAGGGGGCCTGGGGTTATATTCACCCCTCCACTTT
CASSVGGLGLYSPLHF
>TRBJ1-1|TRBV19|.|TRBD1
TGTGCCAGTAGTATCACTACCATCTTGACAGGGAGGATGGGAGGCACTGAAGCTTTCTTT
CASSITTILTGRMGGTEAFF
>TRBJ2-5|TRBV12-5|.|.
TGTGCTAGTGGTCAGGGAAGTGTTTGGGAGACCCAGTACTTC
CASGQGSVWETQYF
>TRBJ1-1|TRBV10-3|once|.
TGTGCCATCAGGGGAGGGGGAGGTAATGGTTTCTTT
CAIRGGGGNGFF
>TRBJ1-1|TRBV5-6|.|TRBD1
TGTGCCAGCAGCTTGGAGACAGGGGATGCTTTCTTT
CASSLETGDAFF
>TRBJ2-7|TRBV5-4|.|.
TGTGCCAGCAGCTCCCTAGATAGAACCCGCGAGCAGTACTTC
CASSSLDRTREQYF
>TRBJ2-1|TRBV3-1/TRBV3-2|.|TRBD1
TGTGCCAGCAGCCAAGATTTAGGGACAGGGAGCGATGAGCAGTTCTTC
CASSQDLGTGSDEQFF
>TRBJ2-7|TRBV5-1|.|TRBD2
TGCGCCAGCAGCTTGGGGCGGGGGGCCTCCTACGAGCAGTACTTC
CASSLGRGASYEQYF
>TRBJ2-3|TRBV5-1|.|TRBD2
TGCGCCAGCAGCCTTTATAGCGGGGGGCTTTTAAACCTGCTGCGGGATACGCAGTATTTT
CASSLYSGGLLNLLRDTQYF
>TRBJ2-7|TRBV4-1|.|TRBD2
TGCGCCAGCAGCCACCGGACGGGGGGGAAGGGGGAGCAGTACTTC
CASSHRTGGKGEQYF
>TRBJ2-3|TRBV19|.|.
TGTGCCAGTCACTCCCCAGGGTCCCCAAGCACAGATACGCAGTATTTT
CASHSPGSPSTDTQYF
>TRBJ2-7|TRBV5-1|.|TRBD2
TGCGCCAGCAGTCTAGCGGGGGACGAGCAGTACTTC
CASSLAGDEQYF
>TRBJ2-1|TRBV3-1/TRBV3-2|.|.
TGTGCCAGCAGCCATGGGGTAGCGCCGGATTACAATGAGCAGTTCTTC
CASSHGVAPDYNEQFF
>TRBJ1-2|TRBV2|.|.
TGTGCCAGCAGTCCGGAGGGCATCGGCTATGGCTACACCTTC
CASSPEGIGYGYTF
>TRBJ2-7|TRBV11-2|.|TRBD2
TGTGCCAGCAGCTCCCCCTACAGCGGGGCTAACTACGAGCAGTACTTC
CASSSPYSGANYEQYF
>TRBJ1-6|TRBV4-2|.|TRBD1
TGTGCCAGCAGCCCGGGGACAGGGGGCTATAGCTCCTATAATTCACCCCTCCACTTT
CASSPGTGGYSSYNSPLHF
>TRBJ1-6|TRBV2|.|.
TGTGCCAGCAGTGTGTGGCAGGGTGTAGATTCACCCCTCCACTTT
CASSVWQGVDSPLHF
>TRBJ2-1|TRBV14|.|.
TGTGCCAGCAGCCAAAACGGGGGATTTGAGCAGTTCTTC
CASSQNGGFEQFF
>TRBJ2-1|TRBV24-1|.|TRBD2
TGTGCCACCAGTGCCCCGGGGGGGTCGTACAATGAGCAGTTCTTC
CATSAPGGSYNEQFF
>TRBJ2-1|TRBV5-6|once|TRBD2
TGTGCCAGCAGCCTACTAGCGGGGGGGCCGTGGGAGCAGTTCTTC
CASSLLAGGPWEQFF
>TRBJ2-7|TRBV28|.|.
TGTGCCAGCAGTTTTCAGAACTACGAGCAGTACTTC
CASSFQNYEQYF
>TRBJ1-2|TRBV18|.|.
TGTGCCAGCTCACTGAACGGGAGATATGGCTACACCTTC
CASSLNGRYGYTF
>TRBJ1-3|TRBV7-9|.|.
TGTGCCAGCAGCTTGGAGGGGAAAGGAAACACCATATATTTT
CASSLEGKGNTIYF
>TRBJ2-1|TRBV11-2|.|TRBD2
TGTGCCAGCAGCTTAGTAGCGGGGGGCTACAATGAGCAGTTCTTC
CASSLVAGGYNEQFF
>TRBJ2-1|TRBV7-9|once|.
TGTGCCAGCAGCTCCGGAGGGGGGGGCCTCTATGAGCAGTTCTTC
CASSSGGGGLYEQFF
>TRBJ2-1|TRBV15|.|TRBD2
TGTGCCACCAGCAGAGGTAGCGGGGGGGCCAGGAATGAGCAGTTCTTC
CATSRGSGGARNEQFF
>TRBJ1-2|TRBV5-1|.|TRBD1
TGCGCCAGCAGACCCGGGACAGGCCCTAACTATGGCTACACCTTC
CASRPGTGPNYGYTF
>TRBJ2-5|TRBV7-9|.|TRBD2
TGTGCCAGCAGCTTAGCAGTGATTAGCGGGGCCCAAGAGACCCAGTACTTC
CASSLAVISGAQETQYF
>TRBJ1-1|TRBV14|.|.
TGTGCCAGCAGTAAGGGGTCGAACACTGAAGCTTTCTTT
CASSKGSNTEAFF
>TRBJ1-6|TRBV3-1/TRBV3-2|.|.
TGTGCCAGCAGCCAAGGAGGGAATTCACCCCTCCACTTT
CASSQGGNSPLHF
>TRBJ1-2|TRBV6-5|.|.
TGTGCCAGCAGCTGGTCGTTCACTACTAACTATGGCTACACCTTC
CASSWSFTTNYGYTF
>TRBJ1-5|TRBV5-5|.|.
TGTGCCAGCAGCTTGGGGGCAGGGCAAGGGCAGCCCCAGCATTTT
CASSLGAGQGQPQHF
>TRBJ1-2|TRBV27|.|.
TGTGCCAGCAGTTTCCATTCGGTCGATGGCTACACCTTC
CASSFHSVDGYTF
>TRBJ1-6|TRBV4-1|.|.
TGCGCCAGCAGCCAAGTGGGGGGGGGTTATTCACCCCTCCACTTT
CASSQVGGGYSPLHF
>TRBJ1-1|TRBV4-1|once|.
TGCGCCAGCAGCCCCCGACAGGACTTGAACACTGAAGCTTTCTTT
CASSPRQDLNTEAFF